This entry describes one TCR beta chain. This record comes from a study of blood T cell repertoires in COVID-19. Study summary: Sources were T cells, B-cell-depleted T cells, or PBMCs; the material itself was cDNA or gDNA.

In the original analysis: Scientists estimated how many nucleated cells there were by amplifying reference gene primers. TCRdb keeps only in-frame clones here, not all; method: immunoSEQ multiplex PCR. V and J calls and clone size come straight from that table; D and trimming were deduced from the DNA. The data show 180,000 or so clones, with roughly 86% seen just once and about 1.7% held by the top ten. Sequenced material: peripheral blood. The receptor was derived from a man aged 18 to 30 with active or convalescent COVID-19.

For the CDR3, the DNA is TGTGCCAGCAGAGCCGGGGGTAAAGGTACGGAGACCCAGTACTTC. Amino acids: CASRAGGKGTETQYF. This chain joins TRBV6-4 and TRBJ2-5, with a tentative D call TRBD2 (6 bases). This CDR3 comprises 15 residues. The germline CDR1 and CDR2 sequences are MRHNA and SNTAGT. V was cut by 6 bases and J by 5 bases, with 19 bases left in between.